A selection of T cell receptor beta chains follows, all from one sample in a study of T-cell memory formation after mild COVID-19. Each CDR3 protein is one row after TCRdb ran MiXCR on the 5' RACE reads. Of 300,000 to 400,000 distinct CDR3 sequences listed, over 10% are singletons. The specimen sequenced was PBMCs or a T cell subset sorted from them (not recorded which). The receptor source for this set is a man between 18 and 35 years old who had mild COVID-19 (a few samples of this study predate the infection). Cell type and time point are not known. The CDR3 runs from the conserved cysteine through the conserved F or W. Each record gives: clone size, D gene, V gene, J gene, CDR3 DNA, CDR3 protein. D genes are given only for firm matches. Not all rows give a size; the values are once, few, many and, for expanded clones, a class.

-	-	TRBV5-1	TRBJ1-4	TGCGCCAGCAGCTTAGGTACAGTAGTCGAAAAACTGTTTTTT	CASSLGTVVEKLFF
few	-	TRBV5-1	TRBJ1-1	TGCGCCAGCAGCTTGGAGCGGGTTGGCTCCACTGAAGCTTTCTTT	CASSLERVGSTEAFF
-	-	TRBV5-6	TRBJ1-4	TGTGCCAGCAGCTTGTTAGACGCTGGCAATGAAAAACTGTTTTTT	CASSLLDAGNEKLFF
-	-	TRBV7-9	TRBJ1-2	TGTGCCAGCAGCTTAAGCGCTGGCTATGGCTACACCTTC	CASSLSAGYGYTF
few	TRBD2	TRBV7-6	TRBJ2-2	TGTGCCAGCAGCCCTGTACTAGCGGGGGAGCCGGGCACCGGGGAGCTGTTTTTT	CASSPVLAGEPGTGELFF
few	-	TRBV7-9	TRBJ2-7	TGTGCCAGCACCATTGACATGACCTACGAGCAGTACTTC	CASTIDMTYEQYF
many	-	TRBV10-2	TRBJ2-4	TGCGCCACCCAGATGGGGGGCGAAAACATTCAGTACTTC	CATQMGGENIQYF
few	-	TRBV12-3/TRBV12-4	TRBJ2-1	TGTGCCAGCAGTCAGCGAAGGGACTTGGATGAGCAGTTCTTC	CASSQRRDLDEQFF
-	TRBD1	TRBV9	TRBJ1-2	TGTGCCAGCAGCCAACGGACAGGGGCCTCTCTCGGCTACACCTTC	CASSQRTGASLGYTF
many	-	TRBV6-5	TRBJ2-7	TGTGCCAGCAGTGACACGGACCGCTACGAGCAGTACTTC	CASSDTDRYEQYF
-	TRBD1	TRBV11-1	TRBJ2-3	TGTGCCAGCAGCACGGGACAGGGGGCGACAGATACGCAGTATTTT	CASSTGQGATDTQYF
few	-	TRBV20-1	TRBJ1-1	TGCAGTGCGGACGGGGGGACTGAAGCTTTCTTT	CSADGGTEAFF
-	-	TRBV4-1	TRBJ1-1	TGCGCCAGCAGCCAAGGGGGGACGATTGAAGCTTTCTTT	CASSQGGTIEAFF
many	TRBD2	TRBV7-2	TRBJ2-1	TGTGCCAGCAGCTTAGCGCCTAGCGGGGAACGCGAGCAGTTCTTC	CASSLAPSGEREQFF
-	TRBD1	TRBV3-1	TRBJ2-3	TGTGCCAGCAGCCAAGGTACAGGGGGAGGAGATACGCAGTATTTT	CASSQGTGGGDTQYF
-	-	TRBV28	TRBJ2-2	TGTGCCAGCAGTTATGGCCGGGAGCTGTTTTTT	CASSYGRELFF
-	-	TRBV4-1	TRBJ2-2	TGCGCCAGCAGCCACGCTTTCGCGAACACCGGGGAGCTGTTTTTT	CASSHAFANTGELFF
-	-	TRBV6-2/TRBV6-3	TRBJ2-3	TGTGCCAGCAGTTACTCAGGGTCCGGCACAGATACGCAGTATTTT	CASSYSGSGTDTQYF
many	-	TRBV6-1	TRBJ2-1	TGTGCCAGCAATGAGCAGTTCTTC	CASNEQFF
few	TRBD1	TRBV12-3/TRBV12-4	TRBJ1-6	TGTGCCAGCAGTTTTTGGACAGGGTGGGATTCACCCCTCCACTTT	CASSFWTGWDSPLHF
few	-	TRBV3-1	TRBJ2-7	TGTGCCAGCAGGGGACTCGAATCCTACGAGCAGTACTTC	CASRGLESYEQYF
-	TRBD1	TRBV5-4	TRBJ2-3	TGTGCCAGCAGCTCCTCACAGGGGGCCGCAGATACGCAGTATTTT	CASSSSQGAADTQYF
many	-	TRBV14	TRBJ2-7	TGTGCCAGCAGTCGTCGGGAAGGGGGACCTTACGAGCAGTACTTC	CASSRREGGPYEQYF
-	-	TRBV6-5	TRBJ1-6	TGTGCCAGCAGGACCCGGGACAACTACTCACCCCTCCACTTT	CASRTRDNYSPLHF
few	-	TRBV5-1	TRBJ2-5	TGCGCCAGCAGCTTTCGACGGCAAGAGACCCAGTACTTC	CASSFRRQETQYF
-	-	TRBV9	TRBJ1-5	TGTGCCAGCAGCGCCAACTCGGATCAGCCCCAGCATTTT	CASSANSDQPQHF
-	-	TRBV6-6	TRBJ2-3	TGTGCCAGCGGTTTGGGCCCCCGAGGAGATACGCAGTATTTT	CASGLGPRGDTQYF
few	-	TRBV25-1	TRBJ2-2	TGTGCCAGCACTGAGGGGAGCGGGGAGCTGTTTTTT	CASTEGSGELFF
few	-	TRBV7-9	TRBJ2-1	TGTGCCAGCTCACAGATGAGCTCCTACAATGAGCAGTTCTTC	CASSQMSSYNEQFF
few	-	TRBV3-1	TRBJ2-1	TGTGCCAGCAGCCAACTGGGCTTTTCGGGGGACTACAATGAGCAGTTCTTC	CASSQLGFSGDYNEQFF
many	-	TRBV29-1	TRBJ1-2	TGCAGCGTTGGCCAGGGATATGGCTACACCTTC	CSVGQGYGYTF
many	-	TRBV7-3	TRBJ2-1	TGTGCCAGCAGCTTTCTTTTCAATGAGCAGTTCTTC	CASSFLFNEQFF
many	TRBD1	TRBV24-1	TRBJ2-1	TGTGCCACCAGTGATTTAGGACAGGGGAATGGTGAGCAGTTCTTC	CATSDLGQGNGEQFF
-	-	TRBV6-2/TRBV6-3	TRBJ2-3	TGTGCCAGCAGAAGCGCGGTTAGCACAGATACGCAGTATTTT	CASRSAVSTDTQYF
-	-	TRBV5-1	TRBJ2-7	TGCGCCAGCAGCTTGGGCCCGGGCAAAAGCATCTACGAGCAGTACTTC	CASSLGPGKSIYEQYF